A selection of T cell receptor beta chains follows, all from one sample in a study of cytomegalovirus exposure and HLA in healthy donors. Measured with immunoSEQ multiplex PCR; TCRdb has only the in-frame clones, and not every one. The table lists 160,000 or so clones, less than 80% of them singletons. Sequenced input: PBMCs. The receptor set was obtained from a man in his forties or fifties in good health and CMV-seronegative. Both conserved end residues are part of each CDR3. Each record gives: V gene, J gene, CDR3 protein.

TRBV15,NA,CATSGRGGMNAEQYF
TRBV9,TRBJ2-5,CASSAGGGQETQYF
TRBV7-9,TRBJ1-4,CSSSFSGGGEKLFF
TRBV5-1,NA,CASSLERWGEQYF
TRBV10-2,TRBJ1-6,CASSEGPGPAGPLHF
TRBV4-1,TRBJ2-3,CASSPQPGLTTDTQYF
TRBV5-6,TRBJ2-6,CASSLGQAELSGANVLTF
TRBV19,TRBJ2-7,CASSGTISYEQYF
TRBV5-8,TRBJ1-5,CASSLGPLRGILTNQPQHF
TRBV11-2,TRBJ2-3,CASSLSAGGTDTQYF
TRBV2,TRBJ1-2,CASSEYRDGYTF
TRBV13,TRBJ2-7,CASSFGTETYEQYF
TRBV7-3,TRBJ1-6,CASSVGQGRSPLHF
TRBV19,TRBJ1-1,CASSSIPQGAAEAFF
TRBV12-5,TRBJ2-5,CASGLTGGIQETQYF
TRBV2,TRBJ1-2,CASSEGSYGYTF
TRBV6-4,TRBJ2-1,CASSDGTAPQDEQFF
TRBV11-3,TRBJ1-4,CASSQHRDLEKLFF
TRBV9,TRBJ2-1,CASSTQTGASNEQFF
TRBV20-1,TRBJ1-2,CSARDPRSYTF
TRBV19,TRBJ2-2,CASSRGTGQNTGELFF
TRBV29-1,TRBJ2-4,CSVVRGGEGTGNIQYF
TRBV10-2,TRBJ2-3,CASRDRGEDTQYF
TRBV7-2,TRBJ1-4,CASSLAGQGAKKLFF
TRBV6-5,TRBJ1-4,CASRHLATNEKLFF
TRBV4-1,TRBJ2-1,CASSLGQDGINEQFF
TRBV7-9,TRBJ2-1,CASSWGRVILDPQYNEQFF
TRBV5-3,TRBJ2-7,CARSFCLAYEQYF
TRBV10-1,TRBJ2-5,CASSESETGGWETQYF
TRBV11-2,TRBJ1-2,CASSPGGANYGYTF
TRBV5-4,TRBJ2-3,CASSLGVVAGETSTDTQYF
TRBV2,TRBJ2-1,CASREEFIGAHEQFF
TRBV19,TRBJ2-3,CASSPRLEQWYTDTQYF
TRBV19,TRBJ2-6,CASSIPGSGANVLTF
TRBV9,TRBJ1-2,CASSVPGDGYTF
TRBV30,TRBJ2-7,CAWSTTGILGEQYF
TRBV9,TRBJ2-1,CASSVFVGGNYNEQFF
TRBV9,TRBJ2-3,CASSSYTDTQYF
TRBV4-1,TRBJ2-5,CASSQGDRDQETQYF
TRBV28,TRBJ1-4,CASSLRGPKLFF
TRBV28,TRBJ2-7,CASSPDRWGAYEQYF
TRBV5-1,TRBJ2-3,CASSPGLQVDTQYF
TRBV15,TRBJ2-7,CATSTRAASGEQYF
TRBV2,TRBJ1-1,CASSVSRQAFEGRNTEAFF
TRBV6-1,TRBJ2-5,CASSGIRVGETQYF
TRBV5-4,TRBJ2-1,CASSLVLSATYNEQFF